Each of the 18 T cell receptor beta chains below was sequenced from the same sample in a study of shared clonotypes between healthy human individuals (dated by TCRdb to about 2020). For the CD8 naive samples, CD45RO-negative cells were positively selected for CCR7, yielding a CD45RA+CCR7+ population from which TemRA cells were excluded. Libraries were constructed by the immunoSEQ multiplex PCR assay. The table was pulled from immuneACCESS by TCRdb, which kept in-frame rearrangements only. Such tables lose some clones; where checked, under half of the loss comes from unresolved V genes, and the rest has no known cause. For this sample the table gives over 2,000,000 clones, of which 90% to 95% were detected only once. Less than 2% of the sample goes to the ten largest clones. Sequencing was carried out using naive CD8+ T cells from PBMCs. The intended sense of this specimen's cell subset or site label: CD45RA+CCR7+. Receptor source: a man younger than 30 in good health. Some clones in this sample may be carry-over from other donors' samples.

V usage is TRBV6-5 and J usage is TRBJ2-7; TRBD1 is a possible D gene (5 bases). Germline CDR1 is MNHEY and CDR2 is SVGAGI. Trimming pared 5 bases from V and 1 base from J, leaving 12 bases between. The CDR3 length is 14 residues. CDR3 protein: CASSPTTGSYEQYF. As DNA, the CDR3 is TGTGCCAGCAGTCCTACCACAGGTTCCTACGAGCAGTACTTC.

The table lists this clone with a count of one. The CDR3 here is CAWSPGTETYEQYF. Written as DNA, the CDR3 is TGTGCCTGGAGTCCCGGGACGGAGACCTACGAGCAGTACTTC. The chain couples TRBV30 to TRBJ2-7; D tentatively fits TRBD1 or TRBD2 (5 bases each). The CDR3 is 14 amino acids. V was clipped by 2 bases and J by 2 bases, with 13 bases between them. Looked up from germline, CDR1 is GTSNPN and CDR2 is SVGIG (reference sequence).

This clone appeared once. One end of the junction varies from germline; a read error may be responsible. The J gene is TRBJ1-2, the V gene TRBV27; 9 bases align to TRBD1. This CDR3 is 17 amino acids long. Germline lookup yields CDR1 MNHEY and CDR2 SMNVEV (reference sequence). CDR3 in amino acids: CASSLGPGTGPNFGYTF. The CDR3 DNA sequence: TGTGCCAGCAGTCTCGGTCCCGGGACAGGGCCTAACTTTGGCTACACCTTC.

This clone was observed a single time. The V gene is TRBV29-1, the J gene TRBJ2-1; the match to TRBD2 covers 7 bases. The CDR3 has 17 residues. After removal of 3 bases from V and 4 bases from J, the junction contained 15 bases not matched to a gene. In germline, CDR1 is SQVTM, CDR2 ANQGSEA. DNA for the CDR3: TGCAGCGTTGAGCCTATGAGAGGCCTAGCGGTATACAATGAGCAGTTCTTC. Its protein product is CSVEPMRGLAVYNEQFF.

The gene calls are TRBV7-6 and TRBJ2-7; 8 bases agree with TRBD2. The V and J ends lost 1 base and 0 bases, in that order; junction bases with no gene match: 8. The CDR3 contains 17 residues. The germline CDR1 and CDR2 sequences are SGHVS and FNYEAQ. CDR3: CASSLGSGLAGSYEQYF. The DNA of the CDR3 is TGTGCCAGCAGCTTAGGAAGCGGACTAGCAGGCTCCTACGAGCAGTACTTC. Complete variable domain (other parts from reference TRBV7-6 and TRBJ2-7): GAGVSQSPRYKVTKRGQDVALRCDPISGHVSLYWYRQALGQGPEFLTYFNYEAQQDKSGLPNDRFSAERPEGSISTLTIQRTEQRDSAMYRCASSLGSGLAGSYEQYFGPGTRLTVT.

The chain recombines TRBV7-2 with TRBJ2-7, with 7 positions matching TRBD2. Germline CDR1 reads SGHTA; CDR2 reads FQGNSA. The V and J ends lost 4 bases and 5 bases, in that order; junction bases with no gene match: 11. The CDR3 has 15 amino acids. The DNA of the CDR3 is TGTGCCAGCAGCTCCATAGGCGGGAGAAACCACGAGCAGTACTTC. Its translation is CASSSIGGRNHEQYF.

J is TRBJ2-3 and V is TRBV15, with D unresolved. Trimming stripped 1 base from V and 6 bases from J, with 8 bases between. Germline V CDR1 and CDR2: LNHNV, YYDKDF (reference sequence). This CDR3 is built from 13 residues. CDR3 protein: CATSRVNPDTQYF. Written as DNA, the CDR3 is TGTGCCACCAGCAGAGTCAATCCGGATACGCAGTATTTT.

The chain employs TRBV6-4 and TRBJ2-2, with D possibly called TRBD1 or TRBD2 (5 bases each). The CDR3 is 16 amino acids. The germline V gene has CDR1 MRHNA and CDR2 SNTAGT. V lost 6 bases, J lost 3 bases, and 17 bases lay in between. As DNA, the CDR3 is TGTGCCAGCAGCCCTGAGGGGATCCGCTACACCGGGGAGCTGTTTTTT. This sequence encodes CASSPEGIRYTGELFF.

V is TRBV7-2 and J is TRBJ2-7; D may be TRBD1 (6 bases). The CDR3 consists of 15 residues. Trimming cost V 2 bases and J 2 bases, with 13 bases left between them. Germline V gene lookup returns CDR1 SGHTA and CDR2 FQGNSA. Here the CDR3 reads CASSLRGQGTYEQYF. CDR3 in DNA: TGTGCCAGCAGCTTAAGGGGTCAGGGGACCTACGAGCAGTACTTC.

This clone occurred once. This chain uses TRBV27 with TRBJ1-1, with 8 nucleotides matching TRBD1. The CDR3 is 16 residues long. Germline lookup yields CDR1 MNHEY and CDR2 SMNVEV (reference sequence). Unmatched junction bases numbered 6, after V lost 3 bases and J lost 0 bases. The CDR3 loop is CASSFRTGLMNTEAFF. Here the CDR3 DNA reads TGTGCCAGCAGTTTCAGGACAGGGCTCATGAACACTGAAGCTTTCTTT.

This clone was picked up one time. This chain connects TRBV11-2 to TRBJ2-5; 9 bases are shared with TRBD2. J lost 4 bases, V lost 4 bases, and 7 bases had no gene match. Germline CDR1 SGHAT, CDR2 FQNNGV. The CDR3 covers 15 residues. The CDR3 sequence: CASSSLPAGGETQYF. The CDR3 DNA reads as TGTGCCAGCAGCTCACTACCAGCGGGGGGAGAGACCCAGTACTTC.

This chain joins TRBV5-1 and TRBJ2-5, with 13 bases identical to TRBD2. CDR3 length: 17 amino acids. V lost 4 bases to trimming and J lost 1 base; unmatched junction nucleotides: 7. Looked up from germline, CDR1 is SGHRS and CDR2 is YFSETQ. Here the CDR3 reads CASSRTSGRGFQETQYF. Here the CDR3 DNA reads TGCGCCAGCAGCAGGACTAGCGGGAGAGGATTCCAAGAGACCCAGTACTTC.

The rearrangement joins TRBV28 to TRBJ2-7; possible D gene TRBD1, 5 bases. The CDR3 extends over 17 amino acids. Trimming pared 7 bases from V and 4 bases from J, leaving 26 bases between. Germline CDR1 is MDHEN and CDR2 is SYDVKM. The CDR3 bases are TGTGCCAGCACCTTAGGGGCTATAGGGGCAGGTGGATACGAGCAGTACTTC. Its translation is CASTLGAIGAGGYEQYF.

The V gene is TRBV7-3, the J gene TRBJ2-7, with D perhaps matching TRBD1 (6 bases). Germline CDR1 reads SGHTA; CDR2 reads FQGTGA. The CDR3 runs to 13 residues. The germline V and J ends were trimmed by 2 bases and 4 bases, with 9 bases remaining between them. The CDR3 DNA reads as TGTGCCAGCAGCTTATCAGACAGGTACGAGCAGTACTTC. This sequence encodes CASSLSDRYEQYF.

This chain joins TRBV28 and TRBJ2-7, with 9 nucleotides matching TRBD1. The CDR3 contains 17 residues. V lost 3 bases and J lost 2; bases outside the gene matches: 11. Germline V CDR1 and CDR2: MDHEN, SYDVKM. The chain's CDR3 is CASSLDPQTGGTYEQYF. The CDR3 nucleotides read TGTGCCAGCAGTTTGGATCCCCAGACAGGGGGAACCTACGAGCAGTACTTC.

The genes are TRBV7-2 and TRBJ1-3; 8 bases map to TRBD1. The germline V gene has CDR1 SGHTA and CDR2 FQGNSA. The CDR3 runs 17 residues. The V and J ends lost 5 bases and 1 base, in that order; junction bases with no gene match: 10. Written as DNA, the CDR3 is TGTGCCAGCAGCCTAAGACATACAGGGGGGTCTGGAAACACCATATATTTT. Translated, it gives CASSLRHTGGSGNTIYF.

The chain is built from TRBV27 and TRBJ1-4; 7 nucleotides agree with TRBD1. CDR1 is MNHEY, CDR2 SMNVEV, per germline (reference sequence). CDR3 size: 21 residues. V lost 7 bases and J lost 4; bases outside the gene matches: 27. In DNA form, the CDR3 reads TGTGCCAGCACCTTGCGGTTTTGGGGGGGACAGCCGACAAATTATAATGAAAAACTGTTTTTT. Its protein is CASTLRFWGGQPTNYNEKLFF.

The J gene is TRBJ1-2, the V gene TRBV6-6; tentative D call: TRBD1 (5 bases). This CDR3 region has 12 residues. CDR1 is MNHNY, CDR2 SVGAGI, per germline (reference sequence). Trimming pared 8 bases from V and 0 bases from J, leaving 7 bases between. Written as DNA, the CDR3 is TGTGCCAGCGAGGACACTAACTATGGCTACACCTTC. This translates into CASEDTNYGYTF.